The clone carrying this T cell receptor beta chain was seen a few times. From germline, CDR1 is MDHEN and CDR2 SYDVKM. Trimming left V 6 bases short and J 0 bases short, with 12 bases between. This CDR3 has 15 amino acids. TCRdb reanalysed the RT-PCR reads using MiXCR and keeps one entry per CDR3 protein. The sample records more than 550,000 distinct CDR3 sequences, about 14% being singletons. This receptor was taken from a female donor in good health, serving as a healthy control. The sample consisted of memory CD4+ T cells from blood. The V gene is TRBV28, the J gene TRBJ1-3; D remains ambiguous. The CDR3 coding sequence is TGTGCCAGCAGCTGGGGTACCATCTCTGGAAACACCATATATTTT. Its protein is CASSWGTISGNTIYF.